A single sample gave rise to the 19 T cell receptor beta chains below, sequenced in a study of blood T cell repertoires in COVID-19. Libraries were prepared by immunoSEQ multiplex PCR; TCRdb keeps only in-frame clonotypes and omits some of them. The sample has 400,000 to 450,000 clones, over 85% seen once. Material: peripheral blood. Every receptor here comes from a man aged 18 to 30 with COVID-19, enrolled during active disease.

This chain links TRBV6-6 with TRBJ1-5; 8 bases align to TRBD1. The V gene's germline CDR1 is MNHNY and CDR2 SVGAGI (reference sequence). Unmatched junction bases numbered 8, after V lost 6 bases and J lost 1 base. This CDR3 spans 16 amino acids. CDR3 bases: TGTGCCAGCAGCTTGGACAGGGCGGGGAGCAATCAGCCCCAGCATTTT. Protein sequence: CASSLDRAGSNQPQHF.

This clone was counted once. The CDR3 DNA sequence: TGCGCCAGCAGCGGAGCTAGCGGGCACAATGAGCAGTTCTTC. Translating it yields CASSGASGHNEQFF. The chain combines TRBV5-1 with TRBJ2-1; TRBD2 matches 8 bases. Germline V gives CDR1 SGHRS, CDR2 YFSETQ. The ends lost 4 bases at V and 5 bases at J; junction bases unmatched: 5. This CDR3 contains 14 residues.

The chain combines TRBV11-2 with TRBJ1-3, with D unresolved. Germline CDR1 is SGHAT and CDR2 is FQNNGV. Trimming took off 5 bases at V and 0 bases at J, with 2 bases between the two ends. The CDR3 has 12 residues. CDR3 bases: TGTGCCAGCAGCCTCTCTGGAAACACCATATATTTT. This codes for CASSLSGNTIYF.

J is TRBJ1-5 and V is TRBV6-5; D uncertain. Germline V gene data show CDR1 as MNHEY and CDR2 as SVGAGI. Trimming left V 0 bases short and J 4 bases short, with 10 bases between. The CDR3 has 15 amino acids. The chain's CDR3 is CASSYSNTPNQPQHF. The CDR3 DNA follows: TGTGCCAGCAGTTACTCGAACACACCTAATCAGCCCCAGCATTTT.

V usage is TRBV27 and J usage is TRBJ2-1, with 9 bases fitting TRBD1. Germline lookup yields CDR1 MNHEY and CDR2 SMNVEV (reference sequence). The CDR3 is made up of 21 amino acids. V lost 4 bases, J lost 8 bases, and 27 bases stayed unmatched. The CDR3 nucleotides are TGTGCCAGCAGTTCCCACCCGAAAATCTCTAGGACAGGGGATCCATGGGATGAGCAGTTCTTC. This gives the protein CASSSHPKISRTGDPWDEQFF.

J is TRBJ1-6 and V is TRBV18, with D uncertain. Germline V gives CDR1 KGHSH, CDR2 LQKENI. This CDR3 region has 13 residues. The V gene lost 10 bases and the J gene lost 0 bases, with 7 bases spanning the gap. Here the CDR3 DNA reads TGTGCCACACAGAGCTCCTATAATTCACCCCTCCACTTT. Its translation is CATQSSYNSPLHF.

In this sample, this clone turned up a few times. The J gene is TRBJ2-1, the V gene TRBV4-2; a possible D gene is TRBD2 (6 bases). Germline V gene lookup returns CDR1 LGHNA and CDR2 YNFKEQ. The CDR3 runs 12 residues. V dropped 1 base and J dropped 8 bases, with 6 bases sitting between them. The CDR3 loop reads CASSQAGDEQFF. The CDR3 DNA reads as TGTGCCAGCAGCCAAGCGGGGGATGAGCAGTTCTTC.

Here the CDR3 reads CASRDRGQGEQYF. The CDR3 nucleotides are TGTGCCAGCAGGGACAGGGGGCAAGGGGAGCAGTACTTC. The chain has TRBV6-5 and TRBJ2-7; the match to TRBD1 covers 11 bases. CDR1 is MNHEY, CDR2 SVGAGI, per germline. V shed 6 bases and J 7 bases; nucleotides not matched to a gene: 5. CDR3 size: 13 residues.

This clone has a single count. The chain has TRBV28 and TRBJ1-5; 7 bases line up with TRBD1. The V gene end was trimmed by 5 bases and the J gene end by 6 bases; junction bases not matched to a gene: 7. This CDR3 comprises 14 residues. The germline CDR1 and CDR2 sequences are MDHEN and SYDVKM. The CDR3 reads CASSDRQGSQPQHF. DNA for the CDR3: TGTGCCAGCAGTGATAGACAGGGTTCTCAGCCCCAGCATTTT.

The chain couples TRBV4-2 to TRBJ2-2, with 7 nucleotides matching TRBD2. CDR1 and CDR2 (germline): LGHNA, YNFKEQ. The CDR3 is made up of 18 amino acids. V trimming: 0 bases; J trimming: 3 bases; junction bases outside the gene matches: 10. DNA for the CDR3: TGTGCCAGCAGCCAAGATCCTCCAGCGGGGACCTACACCGGGGAGCTGTTTTTT. It specifies CASSQDPPAGTYTGELFF.

This chain links TRBV21-1 with TRBJ1-6; the DNA was not used to check the table's D call, TRBD1. TRBV21-1 is marked as a pseudogene. CDR3 length: 15 amino acids. CDR3 in DNA: TGTGCCAGCAGCAAAAGAACAGGTCTCCCCTCACCCCTCCACTTT. As protein: CASSKRTGLPSPLHF.

The chain links TRBV7-9 to TRBJ1-3; D unclear. Germline-derived CDR1 and CDR2 are SEHNR and FQNEAQ (reference sequence). V was cut by 2 bases and J by 0 bases, with 5 bases left in between. The CDR3 runs to 14 residues. CDR3 in DNA: TGTGCCAGCAGCTTACAGATCTCTGGAAACACCATATATTTT. Its protein is CASSLQISGNTIYF.

The genes are TRBV7-6 and TRBJ2-3, with a weak D call TRBD2 (5 bases). V shed 5 bases and J shed 5 bases, with 17 bases lying between them. The CDR3 covers 15 residues. Germline loops: CDR1 SGHVS, CDR2 FNYEAQ. For the CDR3, the DNA is TGTGCCAGCAGCGCACCATCGGCGGGTGGAGATACGCAGTATTTT. Its translation: CASSAPSAGGDTQYF.

This clone was counted only a few times. The chain joins TRBV19 to TRBJ1-5, with TRBD1 identical over 8 bases. Germline V gene data show CDR1 as LNHDA and CDR2 as SQIVND (reference sequence). J lost 2 bases, V lost 7 bases, and 10 bases had no gene match. This CDR3 spans 16 amino acids. The CDR3 nucleotides are TGTGCCAGTACAAAAAGGAAGGGACAGGGCAATCAGCCCCAGCATTTT. This gives the protein CASTKRKGQGNQPQHF.

CDR3 sequence reads: CASGGREKGNEQFF. In DNA, the CDR3 is TGTGCCAGCGGGGGGCGGGAGAAAGGTAATGAGCAGTTCTTC. The rearrangement uses TRBV3-1 (or the pseudogene TRBV3-2) and TRBJ2-1; tentatively, D is TRBD2 (7 bases). The V end lost 8 bases, the J end lost 7 bases, and 18 bases lay between the germline ends. The CDR3 has 14 amino acids. Germline V gene lookup returns CDR1 LGHDT and CDR2 YNNKEL (reference sequence).

This chain connects TRBV19 to TRBJ2-3, with D maybe TRBD1 (6 bases). Deletions cut 2 bases from V and 0 bases from J, with 6 bases between. The CDR3 loop spans 14 amino acids. Per the germline V gene, CDR1 is LNHDA and CDR2 is SQIVND (reference sequence). CDR3 amino acids: CASSIQGSTDTQYF. In DNA form, the CDR3 reads TGTGCCAGTAGTATACAGGGGAGCACAGATACGCAGTATTTT.

The chain has TRBV3-1 (or the pseudogene TRBV3-2) and TRBJ1-1, with D unresolved. The CDR3 sequence is 14 residues long. Germline CDR1 and CDR2: LGHDT and YNNKEL (reference sequence). The V end was cut by 1 base, the J end by 8 bases, with 14 bases between. The CDR3 loop is CASSQGGIGIEAFF. The CDR3 DNA reads TGTGCCAGCAGCCAAGGAGGAATAGGAATAGAAGCTTTCTTT.

V and J are TRBV4-2 and TRBJ2-1, with TRBD2 matching over 11 bases. The CDR3 runs to 17 residues. The junction had 4 bases not matched to a gene; V was cut back by 0 bases and J by 3 bases. CDR1 and CDR2 from the germline V gene are LGHNA and YNFKEQ. The DNA of the CDR3 is TGTGCCAGCAGCCAAGAAACCGGGACTAGCGGCTACAATGAGCAGTTCTTC. This codes for CASSQETGTSGYNEQFF.

The chain recombines TRBV9 with TRBJ2-2, with D possibly being TRBD2 (6 bases). The germline V gene has CDR1 SGDLS and CDR2 YYNGEE. V lost 7 bases to trimming and J lost 3 bases, with 10 bases between them. The CDR3 has 13 amino acids. The CDR3 sequence: CASATGDTGELFF. As DNA, the CDR3 is TGTGCCAGCGCGACGGGAGACACCGGGGAGCTGTTTTTT.